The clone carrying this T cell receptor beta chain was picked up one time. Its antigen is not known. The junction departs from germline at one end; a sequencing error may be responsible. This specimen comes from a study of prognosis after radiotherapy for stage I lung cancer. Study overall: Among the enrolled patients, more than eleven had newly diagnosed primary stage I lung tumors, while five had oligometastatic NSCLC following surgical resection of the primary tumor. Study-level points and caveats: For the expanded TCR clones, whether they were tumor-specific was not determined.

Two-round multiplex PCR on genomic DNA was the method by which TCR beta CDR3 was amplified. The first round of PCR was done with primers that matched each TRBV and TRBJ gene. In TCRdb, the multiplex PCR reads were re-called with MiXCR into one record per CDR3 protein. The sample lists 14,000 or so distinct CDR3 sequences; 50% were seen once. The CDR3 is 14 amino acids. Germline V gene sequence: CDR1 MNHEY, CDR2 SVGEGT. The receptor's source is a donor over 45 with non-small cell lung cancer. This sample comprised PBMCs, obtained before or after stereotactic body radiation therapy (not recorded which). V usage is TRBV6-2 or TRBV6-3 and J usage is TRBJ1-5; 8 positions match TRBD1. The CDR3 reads CASRSGGEGQPQNF. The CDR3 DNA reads TGTGCCAGCAGATCAGGGGGCGAGGGTCAGCCCCAGAATTTT.